These T cell receptor beta chains were read from a single sample in a study of early T cells in non-severe SARS-CoV-2 infection. In TCRdb, the 5' RACE reads were re-called with MiXCR into one record per CDR3 protein. The sample lists about 76,000 distinct CDR3 sequences, approximately 11% seen once, with about 4.4% in the top ten. The sample taken for sequencing was whole blood. The receptors originated from an adult who was a healthcare worker with PCR-confirmed SARS-CoV-2 infection or an uninfected control (not recorded which). CDR3s include the opening cysteine and the closing phenylalanine or tryptophan. Each record gives: V gene, D gene, J gene, clone size, CDR3 DNA, CDR3 protein. A D gene is named only where the DNA matches it firmly. Size tells how often a clone was seen (once, few, many) or the class of an expanded clone, and some rows leave it out.

V: TRBV12-3/TRBV12-4; D: TRBD2; J: TRBJ2-2; size: NA; DNA: TGTGCCATCGGGACTAGCGCAACCGGGGAGCTGTTTTTT; CDR3: CAIGTSATGELFF
V: TRBV12-3/TRBV12-4; D: TRBD2; J: TRBJ2-1; size: many; DNA: TGTGCCAGCATCCAGGGGACGGGGGGGCATGAGCAGTTCTTC; CDR3: CASIQGTGGHEQFF
V: TRBV6-1; D: NA; J: TRBJ1-2; size: NA; DNA: TGTGCCAGCTTACCAATTCCGGGACAACCTTATGGCTACACCTTC; CDR3: CASLPIPGQPYGYTF
V: TRBV12-3/TRBV12-4; D: TRBD1; J: TRBJ2-1; size: few; DNA: TGTGCCAGCAGTCTGAGGACAGGATGGGGGAGCAATGAGCAGTTCTTC; CDR3: CASSLRTGWGSNEQFF
V: TRBV14; D: NA; J: TRBJ1-2; size: NA; DNA: TGTGCCAGCAGCCAGGTCGGAGATAACTATGACTACACCTTC; CDR3: CASSQVGDNYDYTF
V: TRBV7-8; D: NA; J: TRBJ1-5; size: many; DNA: TGTGCCAGCAGCTTAGCCCGGGCAGGGAGCAATCAGCCCCAGCATTTT; CDR3: CASSLARAGSNQPQHF
V: TRBV1; D: NA; J: TRBJ2-5; size: many; DNA: TGCACCAGCAGGAGACCGCGGTTGTCTCCCCAAGAGACCCAGTACTTC; CDR3: CTSRRPRLSPQETQYF
V: TRBV7-6; D: NA; J: TRBJ2-7; size: many; DNA: TGTGCCAGCAGCTTCGGAGGGGGCGAGCAGTACTTC; CDR3: CASSFGGGEQYF
V: TRBV4-3; D: TRBD1; J: TRBJ1-4; size: many; DNA: TGCGCCAGCAGCCACCTAACAATGAGGGGGCAGGGTGAAAAACTGTTTTTT; CDR3: CASSHLTMRGQGEKLFF
V: TRBV5-1; D: NA; J: TRBJ2-4; size: NA; DNA: TGCGCCAGCAGCTTGGCCGTAGCCAAAAACATTCAGTACTTC; CDR3: CASSLAVAKNIQYF
V: TRBV14; D: NA; J: TRBJ1-1; size: many; DNA: TGTGCCAGCAGCCAAGAGGCAGGAGCTTTCTTT; CDR3: CASSQEAGAFF
V: TRBV27; D: TRBD2; J: TRBJ2-5; size: many; DNA: TGTGCCAGCAGTTTACTAGCGGACCAAGAGACCCAGTACTTC; CDR3: CASSLLADQETQYF
V: TRBV5-6; D: TRBD1; J: TRBJ1-5; size: few; DNA: TGTGCCAGCAGCCGAACCGGGACAGCTTATCAGCCCCAGCATTTT; CDR3: CASSRTGTAYQPQHF
V: TRBV2; D: TRBD1; J: TRBJ1-6; size: few; DNA: TGTGCCACATACAGGGGGGACAATTCACCCCTCCACTTT; CDR3: CATYRGDNSPLHF
V: TRBV6-2/TRBV6-3; D: NA; J: TRBJ2-5; size: once; DNA: TGTGCCAGCAGGGCACAGGGTTCCGGTGAGGGGGACCAGTACTTC; CDR3: CASRAQGSGEGDQYF
V: TRBV7-9; D: NA; J: TRBJ1-3; size: few; DNA: TGTGCCAGCAGCCAACCAAGGGGTCTTTTCTCTGGAAACACCATATATTTT; CDR3: CASSQPRGLFSGNTIYF
V: TRBV4-3; D: NA; J: TRBJ1-6; size: NA; DNA: TGCGCCAGCAGCCAAGGCTACCAACAGGGAATGTGGGCCTATAATTCACCCCTCCACTTT; CDR3: CASSQGYQQGMWAYNSPLHF
V: TRBV29-1; D: NA; J: TRBJ1-2; size: few; DNA: TGCAGCGCCCAGGCGCCCCCATACGTCTACACCTTC; CDR3: CSAQAPPYVYTF
V: TRBV11-2; D: TRBD1; J: TRBJ1-1; size: many; DNA: TGTGCCAGCAGCCAGGGACAGGGCGAATTAGAGGCTGAAGCTTTCTTT; CDR3: CASSQGQGELEAEAFF
V: TRBV20-1; D: TRBD1; J: TRBJ2-1; size: many; DNA: TGCAGTGCGGGACAGGTACACAATGAGCAGTTCTTC; CDR3: CSAGQVHNEQFF
V: TRBV12-3/TRBV12-4; D: NA; J: TRBJ2-4; size: many; DNA: TGTGCCAGCAGTTTATTCGACGGGAAACGCATTCAGTACTTC; CDR3: CASSLFDGKRIQYF
V: TRBV6-6; D: NA; J: TRBJ2-2; size: many; DNA: TGTGCCAGCAGTTACTCGACAAGGACAACTAGGGACACCGGGGAGCTGTTTTTT; CDR3: CASSYSTRTTRDTGELFF
V: TRBV4-3; D: NA; J: TRBJ1-5; size: NA; DNA: TGCGCCAGCAGCCAAGATTGGGGTAGGGGACAGCCCCAGCATTTT; CDR3: CASSQDWGRGQPQHF
V: TRBV6-2/TRBV6-3; D: TRBD2; J: TRBJ2-1; size: many; DNA: TGTGCCAGCAGAAAGCGGGGGGGTGACAGCGCCTACAATGAGCAGTTCTTC; CDR3: CASRKRGGDSAYNEQFF
V: TRBV9; D: NA; J: TRBJ2-5; size: NA; DNA: TGTGCCAGCAGCGTAGAGGATGGGTTCCAAGAGACCCAGTACTTC; CDR3: CASSVEDGFQETQYF
V: TRBV12-3/TRBV12-4; D: TRBD1; J: TRBJ1-2; size: NA; DNA: TGTGCCAGCAGCGGACCGGGACAGGGATACTATGGCTACACCTTC; CDR3: CASSGPGQGYYGYTF